Presented here are 25 T cell receptor beta chains from one specimen sequenced in a study of fetal regulatory T cell absence and autoimmunity. Profiled with immunoSEQ multiplex PCR; TCRdb holds only in-frame clones, not every one. The sample contains 95,000 or so clones, more than 70% of which appear only once. Material: pancreas tissue. These receptors all stem from a male donor with IPEX syndrome.

The chain uses TRBV7-2 and TRBJ2-7; D perhaps matches TRBD2 (6 bases). V dropped 2 bases and J dropped 2 bases, with 7 bases sitting between them. Per the germline V gene, CDR1 is SGHTA and CDR2 is FQGNSA. The CDR3 loop spans 13 amino acids. The CDR3 is CASSLRLAYEQYF. The CDR3 nucleotides read TGTGCCAGCAGCTTAAGACTAGCCTACGAGCAGTACTTC.

This clone was observed a handful of times. The chain joins TRBV4-2 to TRBJ2-2; D is perhaps TRBD2 (6 bases). This CDR3 region has 12 residues. Germline V gives CDR1 LGHNA, CDR2 YNFKEQ. V shed 7 bases and J shed 3 bases, with 6 bases lying between them. The CDR3 is CASTSDTGELFF. CDR3 DNA sequence: TGTGCCAGCACTAGCGACACCGGGGAGCTGTTTTTT.

The chain carries TRBV29-1 and TRBJ1-5, with 9 positions matching TRBD1. CDR1 is SQVTM and CDR2 is ANQGSEA in the germline V gene. Trimming removed 8 bases from V and 3 bases from J; junction bases left unmatched: 14. This CDR3 contains 16 residues. The CDR3 DNA reads TGCAGCCTATTGACAGGGGGAAAGTGGGCCAATCAGCCCCAGCATTTT. It specifies CSLLTGGKWANQPQHF. Full variable domain (missing parts from reference TRBV29-1 and TRBJ1-5): SAVISQKPSRDICQRGTSLTIQCQVDSQVTMMFWYRQQPGQSLTLIATANQGSEATYESGFVIDKFPISRPNLTFSTLTVSNMSPEDSSIYLCSLLTGGKWANQPQHFGDGTRLSIL.

This clone was seen once. The rearrangement links TRBV11-2 to TRBJ1-1, with D perhaps TRBD1 (6 bases). Per the germline V gene, CDR1 is SGHAT and CDR2 is FQNNGV. V lost 6 bases to trimming and J lost 1 base, with 6 bases between them. This CDR3 has 12 amino acids. The CDR3 reads CASRGQNTEAFF. The DNA of the CDR3 is TGTGCCAGCAGGGGACAGAACACTGAAGCTTTCTTT.

This chain connects TRBV9 to TRBJ2-7; D is possibly TRBD1 (6 bases). CDR1 SGDLS and CDR2 YYNGEE come from the germline V gene. Trimming took off 3 bases at V and 6 bases at J, with 7 bases between the two ends. CDR3 length: 11 residues. The CDR3 spells CASSGGGEQYF. CDR3 sequence (DNA): TGTGCCAGCAGCGGAGGGGGCGAGCAGTACTTC.

This clone came up a few times. V usage is TRBV7-9 and J usage is TRBJ1-5; tentative D call: TRBD1 (5 bases). The CDR3 loop spans 14 amino acids. Trimming shortened V by 8 bases and J by 0 bases, and 11 bases separated the two germline ends. Germline CDR1 and CDR2: SEHNR and FQNEAQ (reference sequence). The CDR3 reads CASAEGDSNQPQHF. DNA of the CDR3: TGTGCCAGCGCCGAAGGGGATAGCAATCAGCCCCAGCATTTT. The complete variable domain, with remaining parts taken from reference TRBV7-9 and TRBJ1-5, reads DTGVSQNPRHKITKRGQNVTFRCDPISEHNRLYWYRQTLGQGPEFLTYFQNEAQLEKSRLLSDRFSAERPKGSFSTLEIQRTEQGDSAMYLCASAEGDSNQPQHFGDGTRLSIL.

This clone was found a few times. The chain couples TRBV5-1 to TRBJ2-1; D possibly corresponds to TRBD1 (6 bases). This CDR3 comprises 11 residues. Trimming shortened V by 4 bases and J by 9 bases, and 8 bases separated the two germline ends. Germline V gene lookup returns CDR1 SGHRS and CDR2 YFSETQ. This CDR3 reads CASSLGGEQFF. The CDR3 region has the DNA TGCGCCAGCAGCCTAGGGGGTGAGCAGTTCTTC.

This chain connects TRBV5-4 to TRBJ2-1; D gene ambiguous. CDR1 and CDR2 from the germline V gene are SGHNT and YYREEE (reference sequence). Between the trimmed V and J ends, which lost 0 bases and 0 bases, there was a span of 1 base. This CDR3 has 13 amino acids. CDR3 in amino acids: CASSLGSYNEQFF. CDR3 bases: TGTGCCAGCAGCTTGGGCTCCTACAATGAGCAGTTCTTC.

The chain employs TRBV29-1 and TRBJ2-2, with D perhaps TRBD1 or TRBD2 (6 bases each). CDR1 is SQVTM, CDR2 ANQGSEA, per germline. V lost 4 bases and J 6 bases, leaving 9 bases between the germline ends. The CDR3 spans 12 residues. DNA for the CDR3: TGCAGCGTTGCCCGGGGGCCCGGGGAGCTGTTTTTT. Translated, it gives CSVARGPGELFF.

The chain combines TRBV21-1 with TRBJ1-5. TRBV21-1 is listed as a pseudogene. The CDR3 sequence is 17 residues long. The DNA of the CDR3 is TGTGCCAGCAGCAAAGCGCGGCAGACTGGCGGCAATCAGCCCCAGCATTTT. Translated: CASSKARQTGGNQPQHF.

This chain joins TRBV27 and TRBJ2-2; 9 bases fit TRBD2. This CDR3 has 16 residues. After removal of 4 bases from V and 0 bases from J, the junction contained 3 bases not matched to a gene. Germline V lookup: CDR1 MNHEY, CDR2 SMNVEV (reference sequence). CDR3 sequence reads: CASSYRGRANTGELFF. CDR3 DNA sequence: TGTGCCAGCAGTTACCGCGGGAGGGCGAACACCGGGGAGCTGTTTTTT.

J is TRBJ2-1 and V is TRBV29-1; 8 nucleotides match TRBD2. Germline CDR1 reads SQVTM; CDR2 reads ANQGSEA. With V trimmed by 6 bases and J by 7 bases, 14 bases remained unmatched. This CDR3 region has 15 residues. The CDR3 DNA reads TGCAGCGTCGATGGGGCGGGAGGCCCCTTAAATGAGCAGTTCTTC. The encoded protein is CSVDGAGGPLNEQFF.

V and J are TRBV10-3 and TRBJ1-1, with 9 positions matching TRBD1. V lost 7 bases and J lost 4; bases outside the gene matches: 10. Germline V gene lookup returns CDR1 ENHRY and CDR2 SYGVKD. The CDR3 loop spans 15 amino acids. DNA for the CDR3: TGTGCCATCACCGGGACAGGGAATGGGGGCACTGAAGCTTTCTTT. Its translation is CAITGTGNGGTEAFF.

The chain uses TRBV21-1 and TRBJ1-1; TRBD1 reflects the table's D call only, with no check against the DNA. TRBV21-1 is a documented pseudogene. The CDR3 covers 16 residues. The CDR3 loop reads CASSQKRDSTNTEAFF. The CDR3 nucleotides are TGTGCCAGCAGCCAAAAGAGGGACAGTACGAACACTGAAGCTTTCTTT.

The sample holds one count of this clone. One end of the junction fails to match germline, which may point to a read error. The V call is TRBV7-7, the J call TRBJ2-1, with D maybe TRBD2 (7 bases). This CDR3 contains 14 residues. CDR1 and CDR2 (germline): SSHAT, FNYEAQ (reference sequence). The CDR3 loop reads CASSLGRGGDEQFF. CDR3 nucleotides: TGTGCTAGCAGCTTAGGGAGGGGGGGCGATGAGCAGTTCTTC.

This clone was seen just once. The chain employs TRBV7-2 and TRBJ2-5; D possibly uses TRBD1 or TRBD2 (6 bases each). The CDR3 has 14 amino acids. Looked up from germline, CDR1 is SGHTA and CDR2 is FQGNSA. V gave up 4 bases and J gave up 5 bases, with 14 bases separating them. This CDR3 reads CASSSGGRPETQYF. The DNA for the CDR3 is TGTGCCAGCAGCTCTGGGGGGCGCCCTGAGACCCAGTACTTC.

The J gene is TRBJ2-3, the V gene TRBV5-4, with 14 bases matching TRBD2. Germline-derived CDR1 and CDR2 are SGHNT and YYREEE (reference sequence). CDR3 length: 17 residues. With 3 bases clipped from V and 3 bases from J, the junction kept 6 bases outside the gene matches. The CDR3 sequence: CASSSGLAGVGTDTQYF. The CDR3 DNA is TGTGCCAGCAGCTCGGGACTAGCGGGAGTGGGAACAGATACGCAGTATTTT.

The chain couples TRBV4-1 to TRBJ1-5; D perhaps matches TRBD1 (6 bases). V was trimmed by 1 base and J by 6 bases, leaving 10 bases between them. Germline V gene sequence: CDR1 MGHRA, CDR2 YSYEKL. The length of the CDR3 is 14 residues. CDR3 sequence: CASSQGRGAQPQHF. As DNA, the CDR3 is TGCGCCAGCAGCCAAGGCAGGGGCGCTCAGCCCCAGCATTTT.

This chain uses TRBV7-9 with TRBJ2-5; maybe TRBD1 (6 bases). The germline V and J ends were trimmed by 5 bases and 0 bases, with 13 bases remaining between them. Germline V CDR1 and CDR2: SEHNR, FQNEAQ (reference sequence). There are 15 residues in the CDR3. The CDR3 loop reads CASSHGGLYQETQYF. The CDR3 nucleotides read TGTGCCAGCAGCCATGGGGGCTTATACCAAGAGACCCAGTACTTC.

The table lists this clone with a few counts. The gene calls are TRBV14 and TRBJ2-7; D is possibly TRBD1 (7 bases). Germline values: CDR1 SGHDN, CDR2 FVKESK. CDR3 length equals 14 residues. With 5 bases removed from V and 3 bases from J, the gap between germline ends came to 14 bases. DNA of the CDR3: TGTGCCAGCAGCACGCGGGACAGCGGCTACGAGCAGTACTTC. It specifies CASSTRDSGYEQYF.

This clone has only one observation. This chain joins TRBV7-2 and TRBJ2-7; D uncertain. V lost 2 bases and J 2 bases, leaving 7 bases between the germline ends. Germline V gives CDR1 SGHTA, CDR2 FQGNSA. The CDR3 spans 13 residues. Here the CDR3 reads CASSLRRTYEQYF. CDR3 in DNA: TGTGCCAGCAGCTTAAGGCGGACCTACGAGCAGTACTTC.

V gene TRBV4-1 combines with J gene TRBJ2-4; D is unclear. The CDR3 spans 17 residues. V lost 5 bases to trimming and J lost 0 bases, with 17 bases between them. Germline values: CDR1 MGHRA, CDR2 YSYEKL. The CDR3 loop reads CASSFPGPLLAKNIQYF. The CDR3 DNA is TGCGCCAGCAGCTTTCCAGGACCACTCCTAGCCAAAAACATTCAGTACTTC.

This chain links TRBV2 with TRBJ2-3; 11 bases map to TRBD2. J gave up 4 bases and V 4 bases, and 7 bases lay outside the gene matches. Germline lookup yields CDR1 SNHLY and CDR2 FYNNEI. This CDR3 comprises 16 residues. The CDR3 loop is CASSAPIAGGPDTQYF. The DNA for the CDR3 is TGTGCCAGCAGTGCCCCGATAGCGGGGGGGCCAGATACGCAGTATTTT.

The rearrangement joins TRBV29-1 to TRBJ1-1; possibly TRBD1 for D (5 bases). V lost 6 bases, J lost 6 bases, and 11 bases lay in between. Germline CDR1 and CDR2: SQVTM and ANQGSEA. This CDR3 is 11 amino acids long. The DNA of the CDR3 is TGCAGCGTACGGACGGGGGCTGAAGCTTTCTTT. It translates to CSVRTGAEAFF.

This clone has just one count. CDR3 sequence reads: CASRTTGPDEQYF. The CDR3 DNA is TGTGCCAGCAGAACAACAGGGCCCGACGAGCAGTACTTC. The chain is built from TRBV27 and TRBJ2-7, with D possibly matching TRBD1 (6 bases). The length of the CDR3 is 13 residues. With 6 bases removed from V and 5 bases from J, the gap between germline ends came to 14 bases. CDR1 is MNHEY and CDR2 is SMNVEV in the germline V gene (reference sequence).